Reported below is one TCR beta chain. The clone's antigen remains unknown. It has no much larger one-base neighbor in the sample; base qualities were not kept. The time point tag for this specimen amounts to: after dendritic cell vaccination, including at tumor progression/relapse. Patients were selected for having adequate residual fresh-frozen tumor tissue and more than two years of available survival data. An isocitrate dehydrogenase mutation was not carried by any of the glioblastoma patients, although molecular status was otherwise variable. PBMC were collected before vaccination, two weeks after the third vaccination, and at tumor progression if tumor progression occurred. The Qiagen DNeasy Blood extraction Kit was used for extraction of genomic DNA. These data come from a study of glioma-infiltrating T cells after dendritic cell vaccination (dated by TCRdb to the mid-2010s). With regard to the full study: Of the approximately 15 glioblastoma patients in the cohort, all drawn from Phase I and II dendritic cell vaccination trials, 9 were newly diagnosed and 6 had recurrent disease. The vaccine consisted of monocyte-derived dendritic cells cultured seven to eight days with IL-4 and GM-CSF, then pulsed overnight with autologous tumor lysate. Survival after dendritic cell vaccination was correlated with TCR sequencing metrics, such as TIL content and the overlap between tumor and blood repertoires. Patients received three intradermal dendritic cell vaccine injections at biweekly intervals in the arm below the axilla. In glioblastoma patients vaccinated with dendritic cells, deep sequencing of TCR beta CDR3 regions served to measure the amount of tumor-infiltrating lymphocytes and to compare repertoires between tumor and blood. Patients received autologous tumor lysate-pulsed dendritic cell vaccination between the early 2000s and the early 2010s.

What the authors observed across the whole study: Higher estimated pretreatment TIL content predicted longer time to progression and overall survival after dendritic cell vaccination. The TCR overlap response model with three groups was called speculative and said to need prospective validation. No direct relationship between TCR clonality and survival was found, suggesting that a diverse polyclonal response may matter. The cohort was small and heterogeneous, with few patients having full blood and tumor sets and even fewer initial-recurrent tumor pairs.

The immunoSEQ assay amplified TCRB CDR3 regions from approximately 2 micrograms of genomic DNA, or from all available DNA when less than that amount was available. The multiplex PCR relied on 60 forward primers for TCR V beta segments and 13 reverse primers for J beta segments. To estimate the number of reads per starting template, synthetic control templates were added to each sample at limiting dilution. The Illumina HiSeq System generated 87 bp sequencing reads. In the paper's pipeline: PCR and sequencing errors were removed by a nearest neighbor algorithm that merged closely related sequences. TCR overlap was measured as the percentage of unique tumor TCR beta sequences that were also present in the peripheral blood of the same patient. TCRdb re-hosts the immuneACCESS table, in-frame sequences only. Its copies lack some clones; in the studies checked, an unresolved V gene accounts for under half of them, and the cause for the rest is not known. V and J calls and clone size are given by that table; D and trimming were obtained from the DNA. The sample records under 130,000 clones, 90% of which are singletons. The ten biggest clones cover more than 2.5% of the sample.

CDR1 and CDR2, looked up from the germline V gene, are SGHVS and FQNEAQ. The CDR3 runs 16 residues from the cysteine to the phenylalanine. Solely the CDR3 DNA is kept, with 48 bases framed from the first base. V drops 5 bases and J drops 4 bases, leaving 20 bases in between. The receptor was isolated from a human donor with glioblastoma. The source material was blood, sampled after dendritic cell vaccination. Here the chain combines TRBV7-8 and TRBJ1-2; TRBD1 might be the D gene, on 6 matching bases. The encoded CDR3 is CASSNPGGQGLYGYTF. In nucleotides, the sequence is TGTGCCAGCAGCAACCCGGGGGGGCAGGGGCTCTATGGCTACACCTTC. The CDR3 plus the reference TRBV7-8 and TRBJ1-2 genes for the other parts give the full variable domain: GAGVSQSPRYKVAKRGQDVALRCDPISGHVSLFWYQQALGQGPEFLTYFQNEAQLDKSGLPSDRFFAERPEGSVSTLKIQRTQQEDSAVYLCASSNPGGQGLYGYTFGSGTRLTVV.